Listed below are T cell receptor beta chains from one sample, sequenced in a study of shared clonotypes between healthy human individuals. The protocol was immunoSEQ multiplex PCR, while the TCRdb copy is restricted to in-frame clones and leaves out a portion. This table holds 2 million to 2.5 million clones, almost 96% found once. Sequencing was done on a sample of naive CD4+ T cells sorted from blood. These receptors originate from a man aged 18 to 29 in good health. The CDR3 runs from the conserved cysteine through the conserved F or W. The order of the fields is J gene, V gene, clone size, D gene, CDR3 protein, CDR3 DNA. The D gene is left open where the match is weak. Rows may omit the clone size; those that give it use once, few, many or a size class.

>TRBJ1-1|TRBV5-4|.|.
CASSLGRAGTLNTEAFF
TGTGCCAGCAGCCTTGGGAGGGCGGGAACCCTGAACACTGAAGCTTTCTTT
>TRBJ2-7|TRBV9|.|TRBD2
CASSPGGGSYEQYF
TGTGCCAGCAGCCCGGGGGGGGGCAGCTACGAGCAGTACTTC
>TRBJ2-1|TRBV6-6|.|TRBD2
CATTSGIYNEQFF
TGTGCCACTACTAGCGGGATCTACAATGAGCAGTTCTTC
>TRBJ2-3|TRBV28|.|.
CASSSILRAQYF
TGTGCCAGCAGTTCCATCCTACGGGCACAGTATTTT
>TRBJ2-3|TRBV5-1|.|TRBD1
CASSVGTAGTADTQYF
TGCGCCAGCAGCGTTGGGACAGCCGGCACGGCAGATACGCAGTATTTT
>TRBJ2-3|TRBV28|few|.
CASSSHTDTQYF
TGTGCCAGCAGTTCCCACACAGATACGCAGTATTTT
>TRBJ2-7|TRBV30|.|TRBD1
CAWSGTGAYEQYF
TGTGCCTGGTCAGGGACAGGGGCCTACGAGCAGTACTTC
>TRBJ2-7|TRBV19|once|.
CASSSRTTGNEQYF
TGTGCCAGTAGTTCACGGACAACGGGCAACGAGCAGTACTTC
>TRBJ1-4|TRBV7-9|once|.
CASSLRSKGRNATNEKLFF
TGTGCCAGCAGCTTAAGATCTAAGGGACGGAATGCAACTAATGAAAAACTGTTTTTT
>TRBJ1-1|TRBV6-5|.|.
CASRRGREGSEAFF
TGTGCCAGCAGACGAGGACGGGAGGGGTCTGAAGCTTTCTTT
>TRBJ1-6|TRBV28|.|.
CASGIGGNSYNSPLHF
TGTGCCAGCGGGATTGGGGGAAACTCCTATAATTCACCCCTCCACTTT
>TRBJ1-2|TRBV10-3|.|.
CAISEGASGFRGCTF
TGTGCCATCAGTGAAGGAGCCTCAGGGTTCAGAGGATGCACCTTC
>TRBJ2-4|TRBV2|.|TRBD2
CASSEVGLADAKNIQYF
TGTGCCAGCAGTGAGGTTGGGCTAGCGGATGCCAAAAACATTCAGTACTTC
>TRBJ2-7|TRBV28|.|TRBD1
CASGETGVSSYEQYF
TGTGCCAGCGGGGAAACAGGGGTGAGCTCCTACGAGCAGTACTTC
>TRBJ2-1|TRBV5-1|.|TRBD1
CASSSGTAKYNEQFF
TGCGCCAGCAGCTCTGGGACAGCCAAATACAATGAGCAGTTCTTC
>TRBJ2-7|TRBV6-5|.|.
CASSYDARSSYEQYF
TGTGCCAGCAGTTACGATGCGAGGAGCTCCTACGAGCAGTACTTC
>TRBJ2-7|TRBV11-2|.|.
CASSLGQATYEQYF
TGTGCCAGCAGCTTAGGGCAGGCAACCTACGAGCAGTACTTC
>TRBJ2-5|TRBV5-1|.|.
CASSLAGRETQYF
TGCGCCAGCAGCTTGGCGGGGAGAGAGACCCAGTACTTC
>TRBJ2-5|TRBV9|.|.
CASSPPGWGSETQYF
TGTGCCAGCAGCCCACCGGGGTGGGGGTCAGAGACCCAGTACTTC
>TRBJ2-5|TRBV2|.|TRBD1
CASSRTGGWETQYF
TGTGCCAGCAGTCGGACAGGGGGCTGGGAGACCCAGTACTTC
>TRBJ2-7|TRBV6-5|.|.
CASSYGQWNYEQYF
TGTGCCAGCAGTTACGGGCAGTGGAACTACGAGCAGTACTTC
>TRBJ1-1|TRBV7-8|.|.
CASSLVTGVNTEAFF
TGTGCCAGCAGCTTAGTCACGGGGGTCAACACTGAAGCTTTCTTT
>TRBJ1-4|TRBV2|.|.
CASSAQGRANEKLFF
TGTGCCAGCAGTGCGCAGGGAAGGGCTAATGAAAAACTGTTTTTT
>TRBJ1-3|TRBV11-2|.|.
CASSLAYSGASGNTIYF
TGTGCCAGCAGCTTAGCATATTCTGGAGCCTCTGGAAACACCATATATTTT
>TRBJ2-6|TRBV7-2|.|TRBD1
CASSLGGQIFSGANVLTF
TGTGCCAGCAGCTTAGGGGGACAGATTTTCTCTGGGGCCAACGTCCTGACTTTC
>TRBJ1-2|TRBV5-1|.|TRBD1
CASSFGPVGQGAYGYTF
TGCGCCAGCAGCTTTGGACCGGTCGGACAGGGGGCCTATGGCTACACCTTC
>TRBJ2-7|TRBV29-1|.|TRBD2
CSVVGSGSSEQYF
TGCAGCGTTGTCGGTAGCGGGAGTTCCGAGCAGTACTTC
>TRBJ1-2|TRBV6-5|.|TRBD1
CASSRTGANGYTF
TGTGCCAGCAGTCGCACAGGGGCCAATGGCTACACCTTC
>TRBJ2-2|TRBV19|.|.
CASSIDQPSAYTGELFF
TGTGCCAGTAGTATAGATCAGCCTAGCGCTTACACCGGGGAGCTGTTTTTT
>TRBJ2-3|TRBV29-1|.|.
CSVGRDPSSTDTQYF
TGCAGCGTTGGGAGGGACCCCTCATCCACAGATACGCAGTATTTT
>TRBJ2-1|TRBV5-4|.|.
CASSPGGSSYNEQFF
TGTGCCAGCAGCCCCGGAGGGAGCTCCTACAATGAGCAGTTCTTC
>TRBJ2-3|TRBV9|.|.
CASSPEAGPSTDTQYF
TGTGCCAGCAGCCCTGAGGCCGGTCCTAGCACAGATACGCAGTATTTT
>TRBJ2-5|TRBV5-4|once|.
CASSLGSGTPRTQYF
TGTGCCAGCAGCTTGGGTAGCGGTACCCCGCGGACCCAGTACTTC
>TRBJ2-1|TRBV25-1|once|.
CASSESGWSSYNEQFF
TGTGCCAGCAGTGAATCAGGCTGGAGCTCCTACAATGAGCAGTTCTTC
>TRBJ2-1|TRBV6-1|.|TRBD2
CASSEILAGASYNEQFF
TGTGCCAGCAGTGAGATTCTAGCGGGAGCGTCCTACAATGAGCAGTTCTTC
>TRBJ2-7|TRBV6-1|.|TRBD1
CASSATGTGYEQYF
TGTGCCAGCAGCGCAACAGGGACAGGATACGAGCAGTACTTC
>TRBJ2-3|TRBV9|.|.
CASSVGTSTGFTDTQYF
TGTGCCAGCAGCGTTGGGACCTCCACGGGATTCACAGATACGCAGTATTTT
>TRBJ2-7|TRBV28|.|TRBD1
CASSPGQNFYEQYF
TGTGCCAGCAGTCCGGGACAGAACTTTTACGAGCAGTACTTC
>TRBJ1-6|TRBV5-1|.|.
CASSLDVGSSYNSPLHF
TGCGCCAGCAGCTTGGACGTGGGTAGCTCCTATAATTCACCCCTCCACTTT
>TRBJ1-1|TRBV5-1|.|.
CASSLVPRGGGTEAFF
TGCGCCAGCAGCTTGGTACCCCGAGGAGGGGGAACTGAAGCTTTCTTT
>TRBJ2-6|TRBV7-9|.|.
CASSKYRDSGANVLTF
TGTGCCAGCAGCAAATACAGAGACTCTGGGGCCAACGTCCTGACTTTC
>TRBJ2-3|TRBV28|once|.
CASSSPGGVVTDTQYF
TGTGCCAGCAGCTCCCCCGGGGGCGTCGTTACAGATACGCAGTATTTT
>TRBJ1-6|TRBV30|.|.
CAWTPRGLGLPSYNSPLHF
TGTGCCTGGACCCCGAGGGGGTTGGGGCTCCCCTCCTATAATTCACCCCTCCACTTT